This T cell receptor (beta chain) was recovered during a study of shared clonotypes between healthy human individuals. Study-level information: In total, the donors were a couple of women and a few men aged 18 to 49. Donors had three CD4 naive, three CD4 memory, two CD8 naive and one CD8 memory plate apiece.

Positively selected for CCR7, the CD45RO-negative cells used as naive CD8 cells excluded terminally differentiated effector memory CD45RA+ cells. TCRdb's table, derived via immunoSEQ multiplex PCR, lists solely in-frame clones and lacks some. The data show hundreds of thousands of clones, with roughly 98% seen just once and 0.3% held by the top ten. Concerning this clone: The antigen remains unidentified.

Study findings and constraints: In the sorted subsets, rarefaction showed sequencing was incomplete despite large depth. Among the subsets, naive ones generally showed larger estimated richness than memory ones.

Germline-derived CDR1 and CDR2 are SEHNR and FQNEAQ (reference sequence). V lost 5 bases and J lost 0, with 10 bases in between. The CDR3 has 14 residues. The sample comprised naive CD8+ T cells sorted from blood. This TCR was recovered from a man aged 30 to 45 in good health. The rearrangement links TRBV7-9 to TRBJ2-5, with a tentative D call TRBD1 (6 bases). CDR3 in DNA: TGTGCCAGCAGCGACCGGGACAACCAAGAGACCCAGTACTTC. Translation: CASSDRDNQETQYF.